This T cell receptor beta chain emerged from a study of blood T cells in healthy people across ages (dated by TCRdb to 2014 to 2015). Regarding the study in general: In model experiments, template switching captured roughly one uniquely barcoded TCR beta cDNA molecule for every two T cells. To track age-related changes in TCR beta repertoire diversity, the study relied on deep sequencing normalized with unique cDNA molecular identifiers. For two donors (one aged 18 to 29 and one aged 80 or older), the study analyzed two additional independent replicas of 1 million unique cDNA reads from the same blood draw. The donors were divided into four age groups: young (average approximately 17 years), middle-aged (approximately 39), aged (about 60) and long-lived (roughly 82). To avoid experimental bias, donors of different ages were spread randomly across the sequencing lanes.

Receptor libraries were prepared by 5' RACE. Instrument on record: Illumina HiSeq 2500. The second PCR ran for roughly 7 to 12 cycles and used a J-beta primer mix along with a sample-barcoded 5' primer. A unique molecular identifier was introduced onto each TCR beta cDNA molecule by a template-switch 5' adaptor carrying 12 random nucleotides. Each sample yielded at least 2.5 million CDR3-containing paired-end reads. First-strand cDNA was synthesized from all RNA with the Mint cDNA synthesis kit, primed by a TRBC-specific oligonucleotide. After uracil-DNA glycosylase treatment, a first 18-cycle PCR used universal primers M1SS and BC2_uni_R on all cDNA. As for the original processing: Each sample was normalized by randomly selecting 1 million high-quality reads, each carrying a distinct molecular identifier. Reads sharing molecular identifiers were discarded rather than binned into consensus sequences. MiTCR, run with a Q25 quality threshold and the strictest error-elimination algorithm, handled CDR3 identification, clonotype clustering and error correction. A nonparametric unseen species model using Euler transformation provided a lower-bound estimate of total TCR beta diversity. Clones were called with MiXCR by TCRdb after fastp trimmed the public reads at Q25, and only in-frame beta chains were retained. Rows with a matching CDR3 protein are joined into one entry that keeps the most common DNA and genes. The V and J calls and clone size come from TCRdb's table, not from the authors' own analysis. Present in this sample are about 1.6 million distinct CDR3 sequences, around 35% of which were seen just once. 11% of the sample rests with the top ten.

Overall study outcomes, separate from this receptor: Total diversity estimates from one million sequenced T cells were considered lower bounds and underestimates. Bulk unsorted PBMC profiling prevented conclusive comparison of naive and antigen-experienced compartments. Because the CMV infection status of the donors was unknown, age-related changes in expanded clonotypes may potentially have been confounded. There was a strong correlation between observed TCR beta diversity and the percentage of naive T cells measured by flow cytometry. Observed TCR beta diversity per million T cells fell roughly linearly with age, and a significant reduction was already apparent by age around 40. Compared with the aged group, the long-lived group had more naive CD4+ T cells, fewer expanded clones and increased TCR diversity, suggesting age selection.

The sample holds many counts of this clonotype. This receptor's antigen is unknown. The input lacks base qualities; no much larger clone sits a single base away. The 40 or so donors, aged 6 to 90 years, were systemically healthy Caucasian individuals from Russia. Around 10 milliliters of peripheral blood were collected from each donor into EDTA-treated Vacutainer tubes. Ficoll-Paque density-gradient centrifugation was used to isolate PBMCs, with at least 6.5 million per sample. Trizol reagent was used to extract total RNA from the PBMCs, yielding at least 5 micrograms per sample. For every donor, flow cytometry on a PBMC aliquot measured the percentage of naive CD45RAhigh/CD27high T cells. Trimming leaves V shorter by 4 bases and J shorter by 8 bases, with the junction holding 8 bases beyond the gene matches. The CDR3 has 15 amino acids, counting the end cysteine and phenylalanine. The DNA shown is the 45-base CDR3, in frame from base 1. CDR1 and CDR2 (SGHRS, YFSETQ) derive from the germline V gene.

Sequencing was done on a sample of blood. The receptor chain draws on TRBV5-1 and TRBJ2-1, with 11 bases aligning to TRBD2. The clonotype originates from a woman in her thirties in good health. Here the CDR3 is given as CASSPGIAGGHEQFF. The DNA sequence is TGCGCCAGCAGCCCCGGGATAGCGGGGGGGCATGAGCAGTTCTTC. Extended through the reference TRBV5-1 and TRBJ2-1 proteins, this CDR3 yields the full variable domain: KAGVTQTPRYLIKTRGQQVTLSCSPISGHRSVSWYQQTPGQGLQFLFEYFSETQRNKGNFPGRFSGRQFSNSRSEMNVSTLELGDSALYLCASSPGIAGGHEQFFGPGTRLTVL.